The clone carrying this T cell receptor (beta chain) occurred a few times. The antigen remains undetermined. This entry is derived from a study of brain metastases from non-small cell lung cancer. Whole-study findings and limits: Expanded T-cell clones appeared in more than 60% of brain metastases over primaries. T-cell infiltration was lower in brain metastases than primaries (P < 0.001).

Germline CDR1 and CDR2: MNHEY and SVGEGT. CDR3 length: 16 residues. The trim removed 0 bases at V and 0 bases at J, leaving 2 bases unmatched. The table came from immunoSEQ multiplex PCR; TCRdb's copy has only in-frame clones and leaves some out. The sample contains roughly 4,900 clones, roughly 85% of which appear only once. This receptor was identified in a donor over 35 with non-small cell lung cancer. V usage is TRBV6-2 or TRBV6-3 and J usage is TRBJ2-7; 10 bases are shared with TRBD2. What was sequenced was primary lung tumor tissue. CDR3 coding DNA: TGTGCCAGCAGTTACTCAGCGGGAGGGCCCTCCTACGAGCAGTACTTC. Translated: CASSYSAGGPSYEQYF.